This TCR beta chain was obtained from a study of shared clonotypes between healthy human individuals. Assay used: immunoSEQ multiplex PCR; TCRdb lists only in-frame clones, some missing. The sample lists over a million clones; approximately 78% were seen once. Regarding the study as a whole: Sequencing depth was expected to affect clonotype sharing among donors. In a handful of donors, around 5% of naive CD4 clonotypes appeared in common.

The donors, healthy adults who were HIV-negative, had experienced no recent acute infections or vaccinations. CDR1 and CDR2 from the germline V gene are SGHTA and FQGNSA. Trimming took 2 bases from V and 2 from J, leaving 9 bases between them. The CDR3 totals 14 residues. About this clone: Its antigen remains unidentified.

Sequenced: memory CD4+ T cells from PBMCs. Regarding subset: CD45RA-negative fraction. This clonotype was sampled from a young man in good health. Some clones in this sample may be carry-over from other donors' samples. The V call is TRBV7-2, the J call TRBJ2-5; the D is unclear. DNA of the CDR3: TGTGCCAGCAGCTTATCCTACGGGCAAGAGACCCAGTACTTC. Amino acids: CASSLSYGQETQYF.